Here is one TCR beta chain with its context. This CDR3 spans 16 amino acids. Trimming left V 4 bases short and J 5 bases short, with 15 bases between. Germline assignment: CDR1 SGHTA and CDR2 FQGNSA. This sample was included in a study of T-cell memory formation after mild COVID-19. TCRdb redid the calling of the 5' RACE reads with MiXCR, one entry per CDR3 protein. Of about 360,000 distinct CDR3 sequences in the sample, under 15% are singletons; the top ten hold 20% to 25%. The chain links TRBV7-2 to TRBJ2-6; D might be TRBD1 or TRBD2, each matching 5 bases. Sequencing was done on a sample of PBMCs or a T cell subset sorted from them (not recorded which). The TCR originated in a man between 18 and 35 years old who had mild COVID-19 (a few samples of this study predate the infection). Cell type and time point are not known. The CDR3 nucleotides are TGTGCCAGCAGCTCATCCAGGGTAGCGTGGGCCAACGTCCTGACTTTC. Translation: CASSSSRVAWANVLTF. The full variable domain, completed using reference TRBV7-2 and TRBJ2-6, is GAGVSQSPSNKVTEKGKDVELRCDPISGHTALYWYRQSLGQGLEFLIYFQGNSAPDKSGLPSDRFSAERTGGSVSTLTIQRTQQEDSAVYLCASSSSRVAWANVLTFGAGSRLTVL.